The entry that follows covers one T cell receptor (beta chain) sequence. Its antigen remains undetermined. There are no base qualities to consult, and no much larger clone falls within one base. CDR1 and CDR2, looked up from the germline V gene (reference sequence), are MNHNY and SVGAGI. The CDR3 spans 14 residues, from the cysteine through the phenylalanine. Only the CDR3 portion is preserved as DNA: 42 bases, with reading frame beginning at the first base. V loses 5 bases at its end and J loses 9 bases; junction bases beyond the gene matches: 11. The sample originates from a study of radiation and T cells in renal cell carcinoma (dated by TCRdb to about 2020). Context from the whole study: A total of around 53 samples underwent TCR beta sequencing, made up of 26 tumors and about 27 peripheral blood samples. The final blood draw was performed at 4 weeks after radiation, at the same time as nephrectomy. A total of roughly 3,900,000 unique CDR3 nucleotide sequences, encoding more than 2 million unique CDR3 amino acid sequences, were found across all 50 or so samples. General conclusions and limits of the study: Because pretreatment tumor biopsies were not available, the study could not determine whether clonotypes were already present within the tumor at baseline. Blood repertoire dynamics were not followed beyond 4 weeks after treatment. In blood, the top tumor clonotypes increased between baseline and 2 weeks post-radiation and then shrank by 4 weeks, which suggests that tumor-resident clones expanded only transiently. The single-armed trial design could not address effects of radiation dose or scheduling on the TCR repertoire.

The time point label for this specimen denotes: blood 4 weeks post-SBRT, at nephrectomy. The sample's treatment or condition label is to be understood as: 15 Gy SBRT to primary tumor, nephrectomy 4 weeks later. Samples came from a clinical trial, in which primary renal cell carcinomas received 15 Gy stereotactic body radiation therapy followed by nephrectomy 4 weeks later. To follow tumor-enriched clonotypes, serial peripheral blood was collected from radiation-treated patients at baseline and at 2 weeks and 4 weeks after SBRT. Every patient's renal cell carcinoma showed clear cell pathology. Genomic DNA for TCR sequencing was prepared using the QIAamp DNA Blood Mini Kit (Qiagen). The analyses included just those samples that passed every quality control check. Following the manufacturer's recommendations, the immunoSEQ kit was used to generate TCR beta libraries from genomic DNA. For library preparation, a first multiplex PCR was performed with proprietary primers, followed by a second PCR in which unique barcodes were added, and bead cleanups were performed after each round. Each sample batch included a kit-provided positive control reaction and a negative control reaction. The final libraries underwent checking on an Agilent 4200 TapeStation D1000 ScreenTape, volumetric pooling, and quantification by qPCR. Sequencing was performed on an Illumina NextSeq500 using a MidOutput 150-cycle cartridge, with 156 Read1 cycles, 15 Index1 cycles, and the kit custom primers. The pooled library was loaded at approximately 0.95 pM with a roughly 20% PhiX control spike-in. The study's processing was this. Vendor-processed data were analyzed in R, and a clonotype was defined as all T cells sharing the same CDR3 nucleotide sequence. For clone abundance analyses, frequencies were normalized to the 10,000 most abundant clones per sample. Before analysis, public T cell clones were removed, and these numbered fewer than six per sample on average. An abundance difference of at least 32-fold between compartments was the criterion for calling clonotypes tumor-enriched or baseline blood-enriched. A beta-binomial differential abundance model was applied to find clonotypes that expanded or contracted between blood time points. Tumor-blood repertoire similarity was measured with the Baroni-Urbani and Buser coefficient, and groups were compared using two-tailed Wilcoxon tests in R. TCRdb obtained this table from immuneACCESS and retained in-frame rearrangements with V and J assigned. These tables miss some clones; where compared with another copy, unresolved V genes account for less than half of the shortfall, and the remainder is unexplained. The DNA was the basis for D and trimming; V, J and clone size are from that table. Here the sample has around 100,000 clones; 80% to 90% occur a single time. Of the sample, around 7.7% falls within the top ten clones.

The origin of this receptor is a man in his 60s with renal cell carcinoma. The rearranged chain carries TRBV6-6 and TRBJ1-1, with 8 bases in between that match TRBD1. Source: blood, taken from a patient whose treatment included radiotherapy and nephrectomy. The CDR3 loop reads CASSPGQGFEKAFF. The nucleotide sequence is TGTGCCAGCAGTCCTGGACAGGGTTTTGAAAAAGCTTTCTTT.